Below, 20 T cell receptor beta chains from the same sample are listed, as sequenced in a study of blood T cell repertoires in COVID-19. Here immunoSEQ multiplex PCR was the method, and the copy in TCRdb shows in-frame clones only, minus some. The sample includes more than 100,000 clones, around 87% of them seen just once. Specimen: peripheral blood. These receptors originate from a man aged 50 to 60 with active COVID-19.

Regarding this clone: This specimen includes other DNA sequences encoding the same CDR3. The gene calls are TRBV24-1 and TRBJ2-3, with 11 bases aligning to TRBD1. Germline V gene data show CDR1 as KGHDR and CDR2 as SFDVKD. V shed 9 bases, J shed 3 bases, and the junction held 1 base outside the gene matches. This CDR3 is built from 13 residues. In DNA form, the CDR3 reads TGTGCCACCGGGGACAGGGGGACAGATACGCAGTATTTT. Translation: CATGDRGTDTQYF.

This chain links TRBV12-3 or TRBV12-4 with TRBJ1-4; D not resolved. This CDR3 is built from 12 residues. V gave up 5 bases and J gave up 7 bases, with 8 bases separating them. The CDR3 region is CASSPGIEKLFF. CDR3 coding DNA: TGTGCCAGCAGTCCCGGGATTGAAAAACTGTTTTTT.

J is TRBJ2-1 and V is TRBV11-2; possible D gene TRBD1, 5 bases. CDR1 is SGHAT, CDR2 FQNNGV, per germline. V was cut by 5 bases and J by 3 bases, with 14 bases left in between. CDR3 length: 15 residues. The CDR3 loop reads CASSRTPIRYNEQFF. The CDR3 nucleotides read TGTGCCAGCAGCCGGACACCAATCCGCTACAATGAGCAGTTCTTC. The full variable domain, in which reference TRBV11-2 and TRBJ2-1 provide the parts outside the CDR3, is EAGVAQSPRYKIIEKRQSVAFWCNPISGHATLYWYQQILGQGPKLLIQFQNNGVVDDSQLPKDRFSAERLKGVDSTLKIQPAKLEDSAVYLCASSRTPIRYNEQFFGPGTRLTVL.

This clone was observed a single time. J is TRBJ2-3 and V is TRBV5-6; possibly TRBD1 for D (6 bases). Germline V gives CDR1 SGHDT, CDR2 YYEEEE. There are 13 residues in the CDR3. Trimming took 0 bases from V and 4 from J, leaving 6 bases between them. Here the CDR3 reads CASSLGGPDTQYF. CDR3 DNA sequence: TGTGCCAGCAGCTTGGGGGGGCCAGATACGCAGTATTTT. The full variable domain, rest sourced from reference TRBV5-6 and TRBJ2-3, is DAGVTQSPTHLIKTRGQQVTLRCSPKSGHDTVSWYQQALGQGPQFIFQYYEEEERQRGNFPDRFSGHQFPNYSSELNVNALLLGDSALYLCASSLGGPDTQYFGPGTRLTVL.

The J gene is TRBJ1-2, the V gene TRBV7-2, with TRBD1 identical over 7 bases. The germline CDR1 and CDR2 sequences are SGHTA and FQGNSA. The CDR3 length is 16 residues. The J segment lost 11 bases and the V segment lost 5 bases, leaving 20 bases of the junction unmatched. CDR3 sequence: CASSPRGGGGPVRYTF. The DNA of the CDR3 is TGTGCCAGCAGCCCAAGAGGTGGAGGGGGCCCTGTCAGGTACACCTTC.

This chain links TRBV11-2 with TRBJ2-7; D call uncertain. This CDR3 comprises 12 residues. V lost 5 bases and J lost 5, with 10 bases in between. CDR1 is SGHAT and CDR2 is FQNNGV in the germline V gene. The CDR3, as DNA: TGTGCCAGCAGCCCGCGACGGGACGAGCAGTACTTC. Protein sequence: CASSPRRDEQYF.

CDR3 DNA sequence: TGCAGTGCTAACAGGGTAGGAGCTTTCTTT. Translated: CSANRVGAFF. The J gene is TRBJ1-1, the V gene TRBV20-1; D possibly corresponds to TRBD1 (6 bases). Germline V gives CDR1 DFQATT, CDR2 SNEGSKA (reference sequence). This CDR3 region has 10 residues. Trimming pared 4 bases from V and 10 bases from J, leaving 10 bases between.

The rearrangement links TRBV9 to TRBJ2-3; D is unclear. The CDR3 has 11 amino acids. Germline V lookup: CDR1 SGDLS, CDR2 YYNGEE. Trimming shortened V by 3 bases and J by 5 bases, and 4 bases separated the two germline ends. CDR3 nucleotides: TGTGCCAGCAGCGCTCGAGATACGCAGTATTTT. This translates into CASSARDTQYF.

Regarding this clone: A much larger clone sits a single nucleotide away, making a read error possible. This sequence joins TRBV7-9 and TRBJ2-2; D gene unclear. V lost 4 bases and J 3 bases, leaving 3 bases between the germline ends. Looked up from germline, CDR1 is SEHNR and CDR2 is FQNEAQ (reference sequence). The CDR3 is made up of 12 amino acids. The CDR3, as DNA: TGTGCCAGCAGCTCGGACACCGGGGAGCTGTTTTTT. It translates to CASSSDTGELFF.

The chain combines TRBV5-1 with TRBJ2-1, with 10 bases identical to TRBD2. This CDR3 comprises 13 residues. V lost 9 bases and J lost 7; bases outside the gene matches: 7. Germline assignment: CDR1 SGHRS and CDR2 YFSETQ. The CDR3 sequence is CATRPTSGNEQFF. CDR3 in DNA: TGCGCCACCCGCCCGACTAGCGGGAATGAGCAGTTCTTC.

In this sample, this clone turned up once. The rearrangement links TRBV30 to TRBJ2-5, with 7 bases fitting TRBD2. V trimming: 0 bases; J trimming: 7 bases; junction bases outside the gene matches: 8. This CDR3 has 14 amino acids. Germline V gene sequence: CDR1 GTSNPN, CDR2 SVGIG (reference sequence). The CDR3 region is CAWSVGAGVRTQYF. The CDR3 bases are TGTGCCTGGAGTGTAGGGGCGGGGGTGAGGACCCAGTACTTC.

The CDR3 DNA follows: TGTGCCAGCAGCCTGGGACAGAGCGAGCAGTACTTC. This gives the protein CASSLGQSEQYF. This chain links TRBV2 with TRBJ2-7; 7 nucleotides agree with TRBD1. Germline CDR1 reads SNHLY; CDR2 reads FYNNEI. V trimming: 6 bases; J trimming: 6 bases; junction bases outside the gene matches: 5. This CDR3 contains 12 residues.

The V call is TRBV21-1, the J call TRBJ2-1; the D segment call TRBD2 is taken from the table without a DNA check. TRBV21-1 is recorded as a pseudogene. The CDR3 runs 14 residues. This CDR3 reads CARLAGCSYNEQFF. The CDR3 DNA reads as TGTGCCAGACTAGCGGGCTGCTCCTACAATGAGCAGTTCTTC.

V usage is TRBV3-1 (or the pseudogene TRBV3-2) and J usage is TRBJ1-2; D is unclear. Germline V gene lookup returns CDR1 LGHDT and CDR2 YNNKEL (reference sequence). Trimming took off 4 bases at V and 7 bases at J, with 13 bases between the two ends. The CDR3 length is 13 residues. CDR3 DNA: TGTGCCAGCAGCCTCCGGTCGGGGTTTGGCTACACCTTC. Translated: CASSLRSGFGYTF.

This chain uses TRBV7-8 with TRBJ1-2; D might be TRBD1 (6 bases). V lost 5 bases to trimming and J lost 7 bases, with 17 bases between them. CDR1 and CDR2 from the germline V gene are SGHVS and FQNEAQ. The CDR3 has 14 residues. The CDR3 sequence is CASSVSGGAGGYTF. CDR3 DNA: TGTGCCAGCAGCGTTAGCGGGGGCGCAGGTGGCTACACCTTC.

This clone was counted between two and nine times. V usage is TRBV29-1 and J usage is TRBJ1-2, with D unclear. Germline V lookup: CDR1 SQVTM, CDR2 ANQGSEA. V shed 5 bases and J shed 8 bases, with 6 bases lying between them. The CDR3 sequence is 9 residues long. The CDR3 sequence: CSVSLGYTF. CDR3 DNA: TGCAGCGTTTCGTTAGGCTACACCTTC.

This clone was recorded a few times. This chain uses TRBV27 with TRBJ1-5; 9 bases match TRBD1. CDR3 length: 16 amino acids. From germline, CDR1 is MNHEY and CDR2 SMNVEV (reference sequence). Germline trimming cut 6 bases from V and 2 bases from J; bases unmatched to any gene: 8. In DNA form, the CDR3 reads TGTGCCAGCAGCCCGGGCCGGGACAGGGGCAATCAGCCCCAGCATTTT. The encoded protein is CASSPGRDRGNQPQHF.

This clone turned up a few times. The V call is TRBV7-9, the J call TRBJ2-3, with 11 bases aligning to TRBD2. Germline loops: CDR1 SEHNR, CDR2 FQNEAQ (reference sequence). The CDR3 covers 18 residues. V shed 3 bases and J 1 base; nucleotides not matched to a gene: 9. The CDR3 loop reads CASSLPLRLAGRTDTQYF. CDR3 nucleotide sequence: TGTGCCAGCAGCTTGCCCCTGAGACTAGCGGGACGCACAGATACGCAGTATTTT.

The chain employs TRBV12-3 or TRBV12-4 and TRBJ1-2; no clear D gene. V was cut by 4 bases and J by 8 bases, with 14 bases left in between. The CDR3 is made up of 13 amino acids. CDR3 bases: TGTGCCAGCAGTTGGATCGGGGTAGAGGGCTACACCTTC. Protein product: CASSWIGVEGYTF.

This sequence joins TRBV5-1 and TRBJ1-1; weak D call: TRBD1 (6 bases). This CDR3 has 15 amino acids. V gave up 7 bases and J gave up 4 bases, with 20 bases separating them. Germline V lookup: CDR1 SGHRS, CDR2 YFSETQ. CDR3 residues: CASRIGQITPTEAFF. The DNA of the CDR3 is TGCGCCAGCCGAATTGGACAGATAACACCCACTGAAGCTTTCTTT.